Listed below are T cell receptor beta chains from one sample, sequenced in a study of early T cells in non-severe SARS-CoV-2 infection. MiXCR, run by TCRdb on the 5' RACE reads, gives a single entry per CDR3 protein. Counted here are more than 55,000 distinct CDR3 sequences, approximately 6.1% occurring once; the ten biggest clones make up around 3.4%. Sequencing used whole blood, obtained at baseline. These receptors were collected from an adult who was a healthcare worker with PCR-confirmed SARS-CoV-2 infection or an uninfected control (not recorded which). Each CDR3 is given with its conserved first and last residue. Fields, in order: J gene, V gene, clone size, CDR3 protein. The listing skips clone size in some rows; elsewhere it reads once, few, many or a size class.

TRBJ1-1,TRBV6-5,NA,CASKKLENTEAFF
TRBJ2-4,TRBV10-2,few,CASSEGRSGRASIQYF
TRBJ2-1,TRBV7-6,many,CASSLSLRTIHYNEQFF
TRBJ1-5,TRBV12-3/TRBV12-4,many,CASSFSGGGQPQHF
TRBJ2-1,TRBV7-6,NA,CASSLEGPAPNEQFF
TRBJ1-2,TRBV28,medium-sized,CASSLPATGLGIRGYTF
TRBJ2-4,TRBV21-1,many,CASTRRGLAKNIQYF
TRBJ1-2,TRBV10-3,NA,CAISPLVTGPYGYTF
TRBJ2-3,TRBV6-2/TRBV6-3,NA,CAIASWGTLTDTQYF
TRBJ1-4,TRBV25-1,NA,CASGNSLGNEKLFF
TRBJ1-4,TRBV20-1,few,CSAYPGQLNEKLFF
TRBJ2-1,TRBV18,many,CASSPTPRQAGSSEQFF
TRBJ2-7,TRBV27,few,CASSLFPGQGIGGEQYF
TRBJ1-5,TRBV4-1,few,CASSQDPGGGQPQHF
TRBJ1-5,TRBV5-1,few,CASSQGFGNQPQHF
TRBJ2-7,TRBV7-2,many,CASSLVLAGVQTYEQYF
TRBJ2-2,TRBV12-3/TRBV12-4,few,CASSLQGPNTGELFF
TRBJ1-1,TRBV28,many,CASSSAPGGRTEAFF
TRBJ2-5,TRBV19,NA,CASRAGTSGRETQYF
TRBJ2-7,TRBV7-9,many,CASSAPTGGHYEQYF
TRBJ2-1,TRBV5-1,few,CASSLGGGRISYNEQFF
TRBJ2-1,TRBV5-6,few,CASSWRGVNEQFF
TRBJ1-1,TRBV5-1,few,CASSWERGYEAFF
TRBJ2-7,TRBV7-7,many,CASSPGPWDSYEQYF
TRBJ2-1,TRBV6-2/TRBV6-3,few,CASSLRGPYNEQFF
TRBJ2-1,TRBV24-1,few,CATSDFSRDNEQFF
TRBJ1-5,TRBV29-1,many,CSATQGVDQPQHF
TRBJ2-7,TRBV6-1,many,CASSEPDRDHEQYF
TRBJ2-3,TRBV29-1,many,CSVETQGMVTQYF
TRBJ1-2,TRBV30,many,CAWTPRISSWYYGYTF
TRBJ2-3,TRBV29-1,NA,CSVRHRGTDTQYF
TRBJ2-2,TRBV7-9,many,CASSWTSDGGAGELFF
TRBJ2-7,TRBV4-3,many,CASSQGLAGSYEQYF
TRBJ1-2,TRBV5-6,many,CASSFSELHTF
TRBJ2-7,TRBV5-4,NA,CASSLRVAGESSYEQYF
TRBJ1-1,TRBV6-5,many,CASSYALADTEAFF
TRBJ2-1,TRBV5-1,few,CASSLIARGPNEQFF
TRBJ2-3,TRBV29-1,few,CSVVKFAGGTDTQYF
TRBJ2-7,TRBV29-1,many,CSVYQRGSSEQYF
TRBJ2-6,TRBV7-8,NA,CASSRTGGAGANVLTF
TRBJ2-4,TRBV6-2/TRBV6-3,many,CASSVGTGGKNIQYF
TRBJ2-1,TRBV9,NA,CASSVGVEDEQFF
TRBJ2-1,TRBV7-3,many,CASSLGPGDHNEQFF
TRBJ2-4,TRBV7-8,few,CASSLVMGLAVQAKNIQYF
TRBJ2-1,TRBV11-3,many,CASSPGTTSYNEQFF
TRBJ1-4,TRBV30,many,CAWNGGNEKLFF
TRBJ2-2,TRBV28,many,CASSSRSTSGGGYTGELFF
TRBJ2-3,TRBV7-2,few,CASTPSSGLTDTQYF
TRBJ1-1,TRBV28,NA,CASSLQGLGTEAFF